In this sample, the clone carrying this T cell receptor (beta chain) turned up a few times. Its antigen is not known. The data stem from a study of CD8 T cells in Susac syndrome. Random hexamers served to reverse transcribe roughly 0.5 to 1 ug RNA. MiXCR, applied by TCRdb to the immunoSEQ multiplex PCR reads, yields one record per CDR3 protein. The repertoire consists of fewer than 350,000 distinct CDR3 sequences, with about 91% occurring once and the leading ten covering around 0.07%. Findings and limits, study-wide: TCR sequencing and HLA analysis covered a relatively small number of individuals.

TCR beta sequences were obtained from blood CD8+ and CD4+ T cells. In contrast to the negatively isolated CD8+ and CD4+ T cells, TEMRA cells were FACS-enriched. The source of this sequence is a human donor with multiple sclerosis. Sequenced sample: CD4+ T cells from PBMCs.

CDR3 in DNA: TGTGCCAGCAGCTGGGGCCCGAACACTGAAGCTTTCTTT. It yields the protein CASSWGPNTEAFF. This sequence joins TRBV7-8 and TRBJ1-1; D is perhaps TRBD1 (5 bases). Germline V CDR1 and CDR2: SGHVS, FQNEAQ. The CDR3 extends over 13 amino acids. Trimming stripped 4 bases from V and 1 base from J, with 7 bases between.